This T cell receptor beta chain is from a study of post-analysis software for immune sequencing data. Note on this clonotype: What it recognizes is unknown.

Incorporated into the TCR beta cDNA libraries were unique molecular identifiers, which served to reduce PCR and sequencing biases. TCRdb ran MiXCR on the PCR reads and lists one entry per CDR3 protein. The sample records 700,000 to 900,000 distinct CDR3 sequences, about half being singletons. General observations from the study: Roughly five TRBV segments were significantly more frequent in patients than in controls. TRBV5-6, TRBV5-1 and TRBV20-1 were among these segments. F measure clustering grouped samples strongly by preparation batch.

The length of the CDR3 is 13 residues. Germline V gene data show CDR1 as MNHNY and CDR2 as SVGAGI (reference sequence). The germline V and J ends were trimmed by 6 bases and 4 bases, with 12 bases remaining between them. This clonotype was obtained from a girl aged 5-17 years with multiple sclerosis. The specimen sequenced was blood. This chain connects TRBV6-6 to TRBJ2-5, with D unclear. CDR3: CASRQTRVETQYF. For the CDR3, the DNA is TGTGCCAGCAGGCAGACCCGGGTAGAGACCCAGTACTTC.